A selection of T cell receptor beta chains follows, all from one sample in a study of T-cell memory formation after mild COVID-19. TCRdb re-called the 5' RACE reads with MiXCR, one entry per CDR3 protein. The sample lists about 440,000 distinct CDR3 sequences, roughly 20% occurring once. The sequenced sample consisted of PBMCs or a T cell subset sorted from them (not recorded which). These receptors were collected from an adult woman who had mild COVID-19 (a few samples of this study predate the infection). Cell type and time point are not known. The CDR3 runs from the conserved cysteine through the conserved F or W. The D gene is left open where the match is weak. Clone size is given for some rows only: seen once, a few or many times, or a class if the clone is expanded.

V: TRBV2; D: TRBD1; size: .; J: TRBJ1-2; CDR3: CASSSTGVNYGYTF; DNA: TGTGCCAGCAGTTCGACAGGGGTGAACTATGGCTACACCTTC
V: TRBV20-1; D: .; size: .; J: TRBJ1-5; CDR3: CSARWGYSNQPQHF; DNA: TGCAGTGCTAGATGGGGGTATAGCAATCAGCCCCAGCATTTT
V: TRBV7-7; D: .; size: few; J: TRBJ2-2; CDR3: CASSFGHGDTGELFF; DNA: TGTGCCAGCAGCTTTGGACACGGGGACACCGGGGAGCTGTTTTTT
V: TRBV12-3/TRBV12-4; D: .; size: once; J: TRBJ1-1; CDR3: CASGILGGNTEAFF; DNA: TGTGCCAGCGGCATATTGGGGGGGAACACTGAAGCTTTCTTT
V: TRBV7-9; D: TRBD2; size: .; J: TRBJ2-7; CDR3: CASTSTLATVYEQYF; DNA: TGTGCCAGCACCTCCACACTAGCGACTGTCTACGAGCAGTACTTC
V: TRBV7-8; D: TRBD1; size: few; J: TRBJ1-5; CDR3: CASSYGQGFQNSNQPQHF; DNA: TGTGCCAGCAGCTACGGACAGGGCTTTCAGAATAGCAATCAGCCCCAGCATTTT
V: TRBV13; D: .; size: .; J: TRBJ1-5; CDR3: CARSHRDSNQPQHF; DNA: TGTGCCCGCAGCCACCGGGACAGCAATCAGCCCCAGCATTTT
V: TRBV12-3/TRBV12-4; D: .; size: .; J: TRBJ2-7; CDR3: CASRATGTYEQYF; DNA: TGTGCCAGCCGCGCAACAGGGACCTACGAGCAGTACTTC
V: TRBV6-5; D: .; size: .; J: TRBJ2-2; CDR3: CASYNQGELFF; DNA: TGTGCCAGTTATAATCAGGGGGAGCTGTTTTTT
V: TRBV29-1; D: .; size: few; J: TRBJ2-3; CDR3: CSVVGAGDTDTQYF; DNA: TGCAGCGTGGTGGGGGCCGGGGACACAGATACGCAGTATTTT
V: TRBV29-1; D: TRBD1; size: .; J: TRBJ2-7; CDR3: CSVAHSGQGYEQYF; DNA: TGCAGCGTTGCCCACTCGGGACAGGGTTACGAGCAGTACTTC
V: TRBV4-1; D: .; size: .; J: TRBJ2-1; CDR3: CASSQVPGFFDEQFF; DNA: TGCGCCAGCAGCCAAGTTCCAGGGTTCTTCGATGAGCAGTTCTTC
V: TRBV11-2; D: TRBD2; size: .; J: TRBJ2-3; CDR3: CASSSRLAGSSTDTQYF; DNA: TGTGCCAGCAGCTCGCGACTAGCGGGATCTAGCACAGATACGCAGTATTTT
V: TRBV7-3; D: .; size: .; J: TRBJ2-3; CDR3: CASSQRTSADTQYF; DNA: TGTGCCAGCAGCCAAAGGACGTCCGCAGATACGCAGTATTTT
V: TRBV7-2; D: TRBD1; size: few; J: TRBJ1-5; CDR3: CASSLRGTVEGQPQHF; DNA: TGTGCCAGCAGCCTACGGGGGACAGTGGAGGGTCAGCCCCAGCATTTT
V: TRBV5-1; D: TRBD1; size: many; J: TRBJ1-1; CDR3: CASSLEGQGVTEAFF; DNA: TGCGCCAGCAGCTTGGAGGGACAGGGGGTCACTGAAGCTTTCTTT
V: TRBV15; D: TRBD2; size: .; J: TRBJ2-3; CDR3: CATSGGLAGRADTQYF; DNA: TGTGCCACCAGCGGGGGACTAGCGGGAAGGGCAGATACGCAGTATTTT
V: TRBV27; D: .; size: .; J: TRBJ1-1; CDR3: CASSPIGGSEAFF; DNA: TGTGCCAGCAGCCCTATTGGGGGGAGTGAAGCTTTCTTT
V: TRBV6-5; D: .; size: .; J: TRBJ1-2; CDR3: CASSSADMSAGYTF; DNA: TGTGCCAGCAGTTCCGCTGACATGTCGGCCGGCTACACCTTC
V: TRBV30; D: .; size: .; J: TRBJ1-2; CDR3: CAWNLISGGGYTF; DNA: TGTGCCTGGAACCTAATCTCGGGGGGTGGCTACACCTTC
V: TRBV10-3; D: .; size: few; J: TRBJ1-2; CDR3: CAISEKGGIVYGYTF; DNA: TGTGCCATCAGTGAGAAGGGGGGCATCGTCTATGGCTACACCTTC
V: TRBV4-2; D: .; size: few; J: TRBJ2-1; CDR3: CASSQGLSGGYNEQFF; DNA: TGTGCCAGCAGCCAAGGCCTAAGCGGTGGCTACAATGAGCAGTTCTTC
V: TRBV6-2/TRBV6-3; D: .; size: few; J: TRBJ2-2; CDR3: CASIRALTGELFF; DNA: TGTGCCAGCATTCGGGCTTTAACCGGGGAGCTGTTTTTT
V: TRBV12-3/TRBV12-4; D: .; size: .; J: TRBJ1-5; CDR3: CASSPSGSRPHF; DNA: TGTGCCAGCAGTCCGTCCGGGAGCCGGCCTCATTTT
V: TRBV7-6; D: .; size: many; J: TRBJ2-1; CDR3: CASSPTIVGLDEQFF; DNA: TGTGCCAGCAGCCCGACTATTGTCGGGTTGGATGAGCAGTTCTTC
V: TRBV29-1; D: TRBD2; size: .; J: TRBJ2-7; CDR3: CSVDGSGPYEQYF; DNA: TGCAGCGTTGATGGTAGCGGGCCGTACGAGCAGTACTTC
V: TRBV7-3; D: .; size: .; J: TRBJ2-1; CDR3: CASSLAGRNNEQFF; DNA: TGTGCCAGCAGCTTGGCGGGAAGAAACAATGAGCAGTTCTTC
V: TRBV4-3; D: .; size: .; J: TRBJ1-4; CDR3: CASSLNGPDEKLFF; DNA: TGCGCCAGCAGCCTAAATGGGCCCGATGAAAAACTGTTTTTT
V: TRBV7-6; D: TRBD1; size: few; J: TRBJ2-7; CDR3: CASSPHRDRGRPHVEQYF; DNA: TGTGCCAGCAGCCCTCACCGGGACAGGGGCCGTCCCCATGTGGAGCAGTACTTC
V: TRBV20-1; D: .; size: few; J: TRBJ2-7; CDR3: CSASLQGYEQYF; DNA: TGCAGTGCTAGCTTACAGGGCTACGAGCAGTACTTC
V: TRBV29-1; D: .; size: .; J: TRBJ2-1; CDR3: CSVELSRAGNEQFF; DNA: TGCAGCGTTGAGTTGAGCAGGGCCGGCAATGAGCAGTTCTTC
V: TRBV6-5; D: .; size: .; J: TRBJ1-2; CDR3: CASTLWQGDYGYTF; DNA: TGTGCCAGCACCCTGTGGCAGGGAGACTATGGCTACACCTTC
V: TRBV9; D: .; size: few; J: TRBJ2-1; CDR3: CASSVGMNSYNEQFF; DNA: TGTGCCAGCAGCGTTGGAATGAACTCCTACAATGAGCAGTTCTTC
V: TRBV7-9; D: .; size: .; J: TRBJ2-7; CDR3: CASSLADGTKTYEQYF; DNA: TGTGCCAGCAGCTTAGCAGACGGGACAAAGACCTACGAGCAGTACTTC
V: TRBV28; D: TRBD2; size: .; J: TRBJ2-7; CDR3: CASSFSFSGRAYEQYF; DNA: TGTGCCAGCAGCTTCTCCTTTAGCGGGAGGGCCTACGAGCAGTACTTC
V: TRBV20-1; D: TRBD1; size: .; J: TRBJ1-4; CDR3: CSARTGATNEKLFF; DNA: TGCAGTGCTAGGACAGGGGCAACTAATGAAAAACTGTTTTTT
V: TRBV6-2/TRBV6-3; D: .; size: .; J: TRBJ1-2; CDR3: CASSPPNPHGYTF; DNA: TGTGCCAGCAGTCCCCCAAACCCCCATGGCTACACCTTC
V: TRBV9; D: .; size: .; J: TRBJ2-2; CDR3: CASSLGAEGGELFF; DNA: TGTGCCAGCAGCCTAGGGGCGGAGGGCGGGGAGCTGTTTTTT
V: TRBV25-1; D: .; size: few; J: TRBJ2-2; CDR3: CASLGRGGNFPGELFF; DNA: TGTGCCAGCCTCGGGAGAGGGGGCAACTTTCCCGGGGAGCTGTTTTTT
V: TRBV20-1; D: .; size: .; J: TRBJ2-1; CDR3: CSARVFGSSGHNEQFF; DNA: TGCAGTGCTAGAGTCTTCGGCTCATCGGGCCACAATGAGCAGTTCTTC
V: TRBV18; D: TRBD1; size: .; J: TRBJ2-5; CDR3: CASSPRFPGQEPRFWETQYF; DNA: TGTGCCAGCTCACCAAGGTTCCCGGGACAGGAGCCCAGATTTTGGGAGACCCAGTACTTC
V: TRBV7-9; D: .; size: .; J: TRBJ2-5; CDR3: CASSYVASEETQYF; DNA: TGTGCCAGCAGCTATGTGGCTAGCGAAGAGACCCAGTACTTC
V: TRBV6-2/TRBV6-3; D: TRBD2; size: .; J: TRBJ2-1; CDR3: CASMSEREFKNEQFF; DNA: TGTGCCAGCATGAGTGAGCGGGAGTTTAAGAATGAGCAGTTCTTC
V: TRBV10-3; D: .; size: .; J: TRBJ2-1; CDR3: CAISEPLDPSANEQFF; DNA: TGTGCCATCAGTGAGCCATTAGACCCGTCAGCCAATGAGCAGTTCTTC
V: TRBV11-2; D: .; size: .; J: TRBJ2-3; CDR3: CASSLLSAPDTQYF; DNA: TGTGCCAGCAGCTTATTAAGCGCCCCAGATACGCAGTATTTT
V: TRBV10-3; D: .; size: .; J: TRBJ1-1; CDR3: CAISENANTEAFF; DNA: TGTGCCATCAGTGAGAACGCGAACACTGAAGCTTTCTTT
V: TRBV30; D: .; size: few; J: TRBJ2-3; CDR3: CAWSVGGSADTQYF; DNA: TGTGCCTGGAGTGTCGGGGGCTCCGCAGATACGCAGTATTTT
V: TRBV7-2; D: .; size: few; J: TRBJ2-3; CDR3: CASSLVGRDTQYF; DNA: TGTGCCAGCAGCTTAGTGGGTAGGGATACGCAGTATTTT
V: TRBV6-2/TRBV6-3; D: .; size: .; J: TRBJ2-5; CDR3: CASSSGTGAKETQYF; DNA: TGTGCCAGCAGTTCGGGAACGGGAGCCAAAGAGACCCAGTACTTC
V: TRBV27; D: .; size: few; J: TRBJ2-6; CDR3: CASSLRNSGANVLTF; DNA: TGTGCCAGCAGTTTACGGAACTCTGGGGCCAACGTCCTGACTTTC
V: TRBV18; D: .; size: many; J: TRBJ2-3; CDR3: CASSRGQSTDTQYF; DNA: TGTGCCAGCTCACGAGGACAGAGCACAGATACGCAGTATTTT
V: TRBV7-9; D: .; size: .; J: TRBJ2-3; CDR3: CASPPTDTQYF; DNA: TGTGCCAGCCCTCCCACAGATACGCAGTATTTT